The entry below gives a single TCR beta chain sequence along with its context. Antigen: not known. Clones were sequenced by immunoSEQ multiplex PCR, and TCRdb holds only the in-frame ones, with some missing. The data contain tens of thousands of clones, around 84% of them seen just once; the ten biggest clones take up around 6.6%. This sample was included in a study of OX40 agonist ivuxolimab in advanced cancers. Study-wide context: Hepatocellular carcinoma, melanoma, renal cell or head and neck cancer occurred in dose-escalation patients.

The trim removed 4 bases at V and 4 bases at J, leaving 6 bases unmatched. From germline, CDR1 is MNHNY and CDR2 SVGAGI (reference sequence). The CDR3 consists of 14 residues. Any history of autoimmune disease or systemic immunosuppression disqualified patients. Study-wide results and limits: Researchers did not determine the expanded peripheral T cells' antigen specificity.

V is TRBV6-6 and J is TRBJ1-1; 7 bases line up with TRBD1. The clonotype was recovered from an adult with an advanced solid tumor such as melanoma, head and neck, liver or kidney cancer. The material sequenced was CD4+ or CD8+ T cells sorted from blood, taken in a trial of the OX40 agonist ivuxolimab. This CDR3 reads CASSLEGGSTEAFF. The CDR3 nucleotides are TGTGCCAGCAGTTTGGAAGGGGGCTCCACTGAAGCTTTCTTT.